A selection of T cell receptor beta chains follows, all from one sample in a study of blood T cell repertoires in COVID-19. Measured with immunoSEQ multiplex PCR; TCRdb has only the in-frame clones, and not every one. The table includes 250,000 to 350,000 clones, roughly 86% detected once. Sequenced input: peripheral blood. These receptors came from a woman between 50 and 59 years old who had recovered from COVID-19. CDR3s include the opening cysteine and the closing phenylalanine or tryptophan. A D gene is named only where the DNA matches it firmly. Clone size is shown for a subset of rows, as once, few, many or a class of expanded clone.

>-|12|-|TRBJ2-5|TRBV18
CASSPQGETQYF
TGTGCCAGCTCACCGCAGGGGGAGACCCAGTACTTC
>-|15|-|TRBJ1-5|TRBV4-2
CASSQDSRVGQPQHF
TGTGCCAGCAGCCAAGATAGCAGGGTCGGTCAGCCCCAGCATTTT
>-|13|-|TRBJ1-1|TRBV30
CAWDSMMNTEAFF
TGTGCCTGGGACAGCATGATGAACACTGAAGCTTTCTTT
>TRBD2|16|-|TRBJ2-3|TRBV15
CATAGTSGGAWNTQYF
TGTGCCACCGCCGGGACTAGCGGGGGGGCCTGGAATACGCAGTATTTT
>TRBD1|14|-|TRBJ2-7|TRBV30
CAWSVGTGQYEQYF
TGTGCCTGGAGTGTAGGGACAGGCCAATACGAGCAGTACTTC
>-|11|-|TRBJ2-5|TRBV25-1
CASKRVETQYF
TGTGCCAGCAAAAGAGTGGAGACCCAGTACTTC
>TRBD2|17|-|TRBJ2-2|TRBV19
CASSIDLAGANTGELFF
TGTGCCAGTAGTATAGATCTAGCGGGAGCGAACACCGGGGAGCTGTTTTTT
>-|16|-|TRBJ2-1|TRBV9
CASSKGLTHSGDEQFF
TGTGCCAGCAGCAAGGGGCTAACCCATAGTGGCGATGAGCAGTTCTTC
>TRBD1|13|-|TRBJ1-2|TRBV27
CASRRQGARGYTF
TGTGCCAGCAGGAGACAGGGGGCACGAGGCTACACCTTC
>-|15|-|TRBJ1-1|TRBV6-5
CASRPPGNRNTEAFF
TGTGCCAGCAGGCCCCCCGGGAATCGGAACACTGAAGCTTTCTTT
>TRBD1|14|-|TRBJ1-2|TRBV19
CASSQNRDREGYTF
TGTGCCAGTAGCCAGAACCGGGACAGGGAAGGCTACACCTTC
>TRBD1|17|-|TRBJ2-1|TRBV15
CATSREQGQGAYNEQFF
TGTGCCACCAGCAGAGAACAGGGGCAGGGGGCCTACAATGAGCAGTTCTTC
>TRBD1|14|-|TRBJ1-2|TRBV2
CASSPTGVGYGYTF
TGTGCCAGCAGCCCTACAGGGGTAGGCTATGGCTACACCTTC
>TRBD1|14|-|TRBJ2-1|TRBV15
CATSRDRIVNEQFF
TGTGCCACCAGTAGGGACAGGATAGTCAATGAGCAGTTCTTC
>-|13|-|TRBJ1-1|TRBV30
CAWSVTGYGEAFF
TGTGCCTGGAGCGTAACAGGGTACGGTGAAGCTTTCTTT
>-|13|-|TRBJ1-5|TRBV7-2
CASSGAWDQPQHF
TGTGCCAGCAGCGGGGCCTGGGATCAGCCCCAGCATTTT
>-|12|-|TRBJ2-5|TRBV6-5
CASRNEAGTQYF
TGTGCCAGCAGGAATGAGGCGGGGACCCAGTACTTC
>TRBD1|15|-|TRBJ2-1|TRBV19
CASSILTGVYNEQFF
TGTGCCAGTAGTATCCTAACAGGGGTCTACAATGAGCAGTTCTTC
>-|16|-|TRBJ1-3|TRBV4-3
CASSQDFLGSGNTIYF
TGCGCCAGCAGCCAAGACTTCCTAGGCTCTGGAAACACCATATATTTT
>-|14|-|TRBJ2-5|TRBV14
CASSIRGTLETQYF
TGTGCCAGCAGCATCAGGGGTACGCTAGAGACCCAGTACTTC
>TRBD1|15|-|TRBJ1-4|TRBV6-5
CASSRDRVTNEKLFF
TGTGCCAGCAGTCGGGACAGGGTAACTAATGAAAAACTGTTTTTT
>-|11|-|TRBJ1-5|TRBV30
CACRGNGPQHF
TGTGCCTGCCGCGGGAACGGACCCCAGCATTTT
>-|12|-|TRBJ1-2|TRBV24-1
CATSDNNYGYTF
TGTGCCACCAGCGACAATAACTATGGCTACACCTTC
>-|13|once|TRBJ1-2|TRBV28
CASSFQDFYGYTF
TGTGCCAGCAGTTTCCAGGATTTCTATGGCTACACCTTC
>-|16|once|TRBJ1-6|TRBV7-2
CASSLMAGLTNSPLHF
TGTGCCAGCAGCTTAATGGCAGGACTGACCAATTCACCCCTCCACTTT
>TRBD1|16|-|TRBJ2-1|TRBV7-2
CASSPQTGRSYNEQFF
TGTGCCAGCAGCCCCCAGACAGGGCGCTCCTACAATGAGCAGTTCTTC
>-|14|once|TRBJ2-3|TRBV9
CASSVSPAADTQYF
TGTGCCAGCAGCGTATCGCCGGCGGCAGATACGCAGTATTTT
>-|13|-|TRBJ2-7|TRBV11-3
CASSLDRISEQYF
TGTGCCAGCAGCTTAGACAGGATCTCCGAGCAGTACTTC
>-|20|-|TRBJ2-2|TRBV21-1
CASSKSRDRGLQNLTGELFF
TGTGCCAGCAGCAAGTCGAGGGACAGGGGCCTTCAAAACCTTACCGGGGAGCTGTTTTTT
>-|13|-|TRBJ1-2|TRBV18
CASSPETNYGYTF
TGTGCCAGCTCACCAGAGACTAACTATGGCTACACCTTC
>-|14|-|TRBJ1-6|TRBV13
CASSFRSRNSPLHF
TGTGCCAGCAGCTTCCGGTCGAGGAACTCACCCCTCCACTTT
>TRBD2|13|-|TRBJ2-1|TRBV7-9
CASSFVALAGQFF
TGTGCCAGCAGCTTCGTGGCACTAGCGGGGCAGTTCTTC
>TRBD2|12|once|TRBJ2-5|TRBV19
CASSMGGETQYF
TGTGCCAGTAGTATGGGGGGGGAGACCCAGTACTTC
>TRBD1|15|-|TRBJ1-2|TRBV9
CASSEWDSQVYGYTF
TGTGCCAGCAGCGAGTGGGACAGCCAGGTCTATGGCTACACCTTC
>-|16|-|TRBJ1-4|TRBV2
CASSQGTLPTNEKLFF
TGTGCCAGCAGTCAGGGGACCCTACCAACTAATGAAAAACTGTTTTTT
>-|12|-|TRBJ1-1|TRBV29-1
CSGGTLNTEAFF
TGCAGCGGTGGGACACTCAACACTGAAGCTTTCTTT
>TRBD1|15|-|TRBJ2-1|TRBV4-1
CASSQGQGAANEQFF
TGCGCCAGCAGCCAGGGACAGGGGGCTGCCAATGAGCAGTTCTTC
>TRBD1|13|-|TRBJ1-5|TRBV19
CATQGAGNQPQHF
TGTGCCACGCAGGGGGCGGGCAATCAGCCCCAGCATTTT
>-|14|-|TRBJ2-5|TRBV7-9
CASSLGQAQETQYF
TGTGCCAGCAGCTTAGGACAGGCGCAAGAGACCCAGTACTTC
>TRBD2|17|-|TRBJ2-3|TRBV28
CASSHTLGLAGADTQYF
TGTGCCAGCAGCCACACCCTCGGACTAGCGGGAGCAGATACGCAGTATTTT
>-|16|-|TRBJ1-6|TRBV6-6
CASSYGGSTGNSPLHF
TGTGCCAGCAGTTACGGGGGGTCAACTGGGAATTCACCCCTCCACTTT
>-|11|-|TRBJ2-7|TRBV6-1
CASSDLEEQYF
TGTGCCAGCAGTGACCTAGAAGAGCAGTACTTC
>-|15|few|TRBJ1-5|TRBV27
CASSLRQGSNQPQHF
TGTGCCAGCAGTTTACGGCAGGGTAGCAATCAGCCCCAGCATTTT
>-|12|once|TRBJ2-7|TRBV10-3
CAISERGYEQYF
TGTGCCATCAGTGAGCGGGGTTACGAGCAGTACTTC
>-|15|-|TRBJ2-2|TRBV28
CASSRQGINTGELFF
TGTGCCAGCAGCCGGCAGGGAATAAACACCGGGGAGCTGTTTTTT
>-|17|-|TRBJ2-3|TRBV5-4
CASSLEVWGAGTDTQYF
TGTGCCAGCAGCTTGGAGGTGTGGGGAGCGGGCACAGATACGCAGTATTTT
>-|15|-|TRBJ1-5|TRBV28
CASSLWQGLGQPQHF
TGTGCCAGCAGTTTGTGGCAGGGGTTAGGTCAGCCCCAGCATTTT
>TRBD1|18|-|TRBJ1-5|TRBV19
CASSIDRGLGHSNQPQHF
TGTGCCAGTAGTATAGACAGGGGGTTGGGACACTCGAATCAGCCCCAGCATTTT